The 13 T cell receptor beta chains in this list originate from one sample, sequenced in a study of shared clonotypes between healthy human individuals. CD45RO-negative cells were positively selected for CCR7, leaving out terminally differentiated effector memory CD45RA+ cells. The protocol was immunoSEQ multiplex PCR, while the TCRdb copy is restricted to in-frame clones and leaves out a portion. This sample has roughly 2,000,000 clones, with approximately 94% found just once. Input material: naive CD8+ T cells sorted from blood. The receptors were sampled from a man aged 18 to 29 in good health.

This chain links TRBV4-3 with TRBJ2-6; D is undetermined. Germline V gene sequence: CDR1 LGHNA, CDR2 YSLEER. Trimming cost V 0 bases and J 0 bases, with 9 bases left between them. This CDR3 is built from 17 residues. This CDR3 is CASSQENTHSGANVLTF. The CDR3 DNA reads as TGCGCCAGCAGCCAAGAAAACACCCACTCTGGGGCCAACGTCCTGACTTTC.

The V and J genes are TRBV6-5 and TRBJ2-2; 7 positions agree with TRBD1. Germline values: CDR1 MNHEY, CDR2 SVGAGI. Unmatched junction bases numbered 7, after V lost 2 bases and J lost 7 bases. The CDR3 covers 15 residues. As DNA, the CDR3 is TGTGCCAGCAGTTACGGGGCAGGGGGTAGCGGGGAGCTGTTTTTT. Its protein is CASSYGAGGSGELFF.

The CDR3 spells CASRVDHHGTQYF. CDR3 nucleotide sequence: TGTGCCAGTAGAGTCGATCACCATGGGACCCAGTACTTC. This chain uses TRBV19 with TRBJ2-5; D not resolved. The CDR3 has 13 residues. Trimming cost V 6 bases and J 7 bases, with 15 bases left between them. The germline V gene encodes CDR1 LNHDA and CDR2 SQIVND (reference sequence).

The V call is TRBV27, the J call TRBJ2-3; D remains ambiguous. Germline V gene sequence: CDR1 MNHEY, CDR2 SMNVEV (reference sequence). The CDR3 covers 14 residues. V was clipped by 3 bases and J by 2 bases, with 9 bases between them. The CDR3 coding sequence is TGTGCCAGCAGTTTTGGGCTCTCCACAGATACGCAGTATTTT. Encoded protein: CASSFGLSTDTQYF.

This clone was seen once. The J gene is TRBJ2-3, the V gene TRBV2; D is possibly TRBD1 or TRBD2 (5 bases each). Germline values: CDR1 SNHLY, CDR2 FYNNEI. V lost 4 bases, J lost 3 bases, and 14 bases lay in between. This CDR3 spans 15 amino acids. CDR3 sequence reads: CASSGSGSRTDTQYF. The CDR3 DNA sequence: TGTGCCAGCAGTGGCTCAGGGAGTCGGACAGATACGCAGTATTTT.

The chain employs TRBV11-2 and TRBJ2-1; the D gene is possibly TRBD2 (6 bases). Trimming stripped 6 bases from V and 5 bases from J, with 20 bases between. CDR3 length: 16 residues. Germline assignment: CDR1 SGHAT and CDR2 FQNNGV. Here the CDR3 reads CASSSSYGGFDNEQFF. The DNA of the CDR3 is TGTGCCAGCAGTTCATCTTACGGGGGTTTCGACAATGAGCAGTTCTTC.

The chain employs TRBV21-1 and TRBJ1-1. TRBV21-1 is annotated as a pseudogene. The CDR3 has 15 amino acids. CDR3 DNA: TGTGCCAGCAGCAAAGGCCAGAGCCGATGCACTGAAGCTTTCTTT. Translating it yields CASSKGQSRCTEAFF.

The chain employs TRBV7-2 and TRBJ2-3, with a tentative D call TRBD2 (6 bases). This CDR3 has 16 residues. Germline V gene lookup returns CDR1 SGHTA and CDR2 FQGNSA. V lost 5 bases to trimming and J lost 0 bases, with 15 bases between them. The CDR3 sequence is CASSPTGGESTDTQYF. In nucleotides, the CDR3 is TGTGCCAGCAGCCCCACCGGCGGGGAGAGCACAGATACGCAGTATTTT.

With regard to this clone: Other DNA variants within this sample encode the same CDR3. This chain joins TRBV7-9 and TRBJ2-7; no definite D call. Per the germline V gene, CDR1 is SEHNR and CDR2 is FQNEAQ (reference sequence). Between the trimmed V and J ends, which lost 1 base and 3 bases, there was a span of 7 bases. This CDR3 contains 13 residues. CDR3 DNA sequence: TGTGCCAGCAGCTTAGGGATTGTCTACGAGCAGTACTTC. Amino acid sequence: CASSLGIVYEQYF.

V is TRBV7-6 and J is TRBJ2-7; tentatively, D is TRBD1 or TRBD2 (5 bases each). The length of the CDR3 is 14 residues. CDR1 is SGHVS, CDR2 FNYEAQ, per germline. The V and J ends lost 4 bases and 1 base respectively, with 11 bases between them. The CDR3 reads CASSSGRLSYEQYF. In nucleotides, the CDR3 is TGTGCCAGCAGCTCGGGACGCCTATCCTACGAGCAGTACTTC.

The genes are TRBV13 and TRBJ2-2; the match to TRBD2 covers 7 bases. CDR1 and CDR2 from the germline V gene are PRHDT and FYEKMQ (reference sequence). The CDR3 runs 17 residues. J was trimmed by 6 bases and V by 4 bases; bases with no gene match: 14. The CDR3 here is CASSSPLGREQAGELFF. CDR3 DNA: TGTGCCAGCAGCTCCCCATTAGGGCGGGAGCAGGCCGGGGAGCTGTTTTTT.

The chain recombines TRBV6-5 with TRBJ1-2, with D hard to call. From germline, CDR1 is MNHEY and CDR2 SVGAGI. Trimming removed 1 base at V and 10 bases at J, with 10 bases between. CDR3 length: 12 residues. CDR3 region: CASSYLGSDYTF. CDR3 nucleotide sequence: TGTGCCAGCAGTTACTTGGGAAGCGACTACACCTTC.

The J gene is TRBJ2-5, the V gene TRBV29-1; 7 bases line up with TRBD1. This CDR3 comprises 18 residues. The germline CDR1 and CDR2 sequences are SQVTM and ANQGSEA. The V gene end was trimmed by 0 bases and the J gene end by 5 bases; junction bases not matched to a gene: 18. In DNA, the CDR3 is TGCAGCGTTGAAGATCAGGGGGTAATAAAAGAGGGGGCTGAGACCCAGTACTTC. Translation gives CSVEDQGVIKEGAETQYF.